Listed below are T cell receptor beta chains from one sample, sequenced in a study of T cell responses to AZD1222 COVID-19 vaccine. The protocol was immunoSEQ multiplex PCR, while the TCRdb copy is restricted to in-frame clones and leaves out a portion. The repertoire holds 200,000 or so clones, with around 92% as singletons. Sequenced material: peripheral blood, taken on day 0 of AZD1222 vaccination. These receptors were obtained from an adult in good health. The CDR3 runs from the conserved cysteine through the conserved F or W. Fields, in order: V gene, D gene, J gene, clone size, CDR3 DNA, CDR3 protein. The D gene is left open where the match is weak. The size of a clone is reported for some rows only, either as once, few or many, or as a class for expanded clones.

V gene: TRBV9; D gene: .; J gene: TRBJ2-7; clone size: .; CDR3 DNA: TGTGCCAGCAGCGTAGGGGCGGGACGAACCTACGAGCAGTACTTC; CDR3 protein: CASSVGAGRTYEQYF
V gene: TRBV30; D gene: TRBD2; J gene: TRBJ2-7; clone size: .; CDR3 DNA: TGTGCCTGGAGTGTACGCAGCGGGAGAGGCCACGAGCAGTACTTC; CDR3 protein: CAWSVRSGRGHEQYF
V gene: TRBV18; D gene: .; J gene: TRBJ2-1; clone size: .; CDR3 DNA: TGTGCCAGCTCACCTGCGTCCCCCCTCTCATTAAGCGACAATGAGCAGTTCTTC; CDR3 protein: CASSPASPLSLSDNEQFF
V gene: TRBV2; D gene: .; J gene: TRBJ2-1; clone size: once; CDR3 DNA: TGTGCCAGCAGGGACGGTCTGGCCTACAATGAGCAGTTCTTC; CDR3 protein: CASRDGLAYNEQFF
V gene: TRBV9; D gene: .; J gene: TRBJ1-1; clone size: once; CDR3 DNA: TGTGCCAGCAGCGTAGCAGTTGGACAAGACACTGAAGCTTTCTTT; CDR3 protein: CASSVAVGQDTEAFF
V gene: TRBV12-3/TRBV12-4; D gene: .; J gene: TRBJ2-3; clone size: .; CDR3 DNA: TGTGCCAGCAGCGGAGGCGCAGATACGCAGTATTTT; CDR3 protein: CASSGGADTQYF
V gene: TRBV19; D gene: TRBD2; J gene: TRBJ2-1; clone size: .; CDR3 DNA: TGTGCCAGTAGTATATTCCTAGCGGGAGCCTCCTACAATGAGCAGTTCTTC; CDR3 protein: CASSIFLAGASYNEQFF
V gene: TRBV6-2/TRBV6-3; D gene: TRBD2; J gene: TRBJ2-7; clone size: .; CDR3 DNA: TGTGCCAGCAGTTATTCACCGACTAGCCAACACTACGAGCAGTACTTC; CDR3 protein: CASSYSPTSQHYEQYF
V gene: TRBV7-9; D gene: .; J gene: TRBJ1-4; clone size: .; CDR3 DNA: TGTGCTACCGGGAGGGGAGAGGGAAAACTGTTTTTT; CDR3 protein: CATGRGEGKLFF
V gene: TRBV5-1; D gene: .; J gene: TRBJ1-1; clone size: .; CDR3 DNA: TGCGCCAGCAGCTTGGGACCGAATGAAGCTTTCTTT; CDR3 protein: CASSLGPNEAFF
V gene: TRBV6-5; D gene: TRBD2; J gene: TRBJ2-1; clone size: .; CDR3 DNA: TGTGCCAGCAGTCGAGCGGGAGGGAACTACAATGAGCAGTTCTTC; CDR3 protein: CASSRAGGNYNEQFF
V gene: TRBV24-1; D gene: TRBD1; J gene: TRBJ1-1; clone size: .; CDR3 DNA: TGTGCCACCCGGTCCGACAGGGTGAGCACTGAAGCTTTCTTT; CDR3 protein: CATRSDRVSTEAFF
V gene: TRBV5-1; D gene: TRBD2; J gene: TRBJ2-2; clone size: .; CDR3 DNA: TGCGCCAGCAGCTTAGGGCTAGCGGGAGGCACCGGGGAGCTGTTTTTT; CDR3 protein: CASSLGLAGGTGELFF
V gene: TRBV9; D gene: .; J gene: TRBJ1-3; clone size: once; CDR3 DNA: TGTGCCAGCAGCGCCCACGCAGGGCCAGGAAACACCATATATTTT; CDR3 protein: CASSAHAGPGNTIYF
V gene: TRBV6-5; D gene: TRBD2; J gene: TRBJ2-7; clone size: .; CDR3 DNA: TGTGCCAGCAGCCGGACTAGCGGGTCCTACGAGCAGTACTTC; CDR3 protein: CASSRTSGSYEQYF
V gene: TRBV19; D gene: .; J gene: TRBJ2-7; clone size: .; CDR3 DNA: TGTGCCAGCAGCCGTGTTGGCTCCTACGAGCAGTACTTC; CDR3 protein: CASSRVGSYEQYF
V gene: TRBV5-1; D gene: TRBD1; J gene: TRBJ1-4; clone size: .; CDR3 DNA: TGCGCCAGCAGCTTAGGACAGGGAAAGGACGAAAAACTGTTTTTT; CDR3 protein: CASSLGQGKDEKLFF
V gene: TRBV27; D gene: TRBD2; J gene: TRBJ2-7; clone size: .; CDR3 DNA: TGTGCCAGCAGTAGAGCGGGAGAGGCCTACGAGCAGTACTTC; CDR3 protein: CASSRAGEAYEQYF
V gene: TRBV6-5; D gene: TRBD1; J gene: TRBJ1-1; clone size: .; CDR3 DNA: TGTGCCAGCCGGGACAGGGAAGTGGTGAACACTGAAGCTTTCTTT; CDR3 protein: CASRDREVVNTEAFF
V gene: TRBV19; D gene: .; J gene: TRBJ1-2; clone size: .; CDR3 DNA: TGTGCCAGTAGTCCTGGGGGGGACTATGGCTACACCTTC; CDR3 protein: CASSPGGDYGYTF
V gene: TRBV9; D gene: .; J gene: TRBJ1-1; clone size: .; CDR3 DNA: TGTGCCAGCAGCGTAGTAAACACTGAAGCTTTCTTT; CDR3 protein: CASSVVNTEAFF
V gene: TRBV6-5; D gene: .; J gene: TRBJ1-5; clone size: .; CDR3 DNA: TGTGCCAGCAGTTACTCGAGTAATCAGCCCCAGCATTTT; CDR3 protein: CASSYSSNQPQHF
V gene: TRBV18; D gene: TRBD1; J gene: TRBJ2-7; clone size: .; CDR3 DNA: TGTGCCAGCTCATTTTCGACAGGGTCCGACGAGCAGTACTTC; CDR3 protein: CASSFSTGSDEQYF
V gene: TRBV5-4; D gene: TRBD1; J gene: TRBJ1-1; clone size: .; CDR3 DNA: TGTGCCAGCAGGTTGAGGACAGGGGAGGCTTTCTTT; CDR3 protein: CASRLRTGEAFF
V gene: TRBV2; D gene: TRBD1; J gene: TRBJ1-2; clone size: .; CDR3 DNA: TGTGCCAGCAGAGACAGGGTAGCTGGCTACACCTTC; CDR3 protein: CASRDRVAGYTF
V gene: TRBV28; D gene: .; J gene: TRBJ2-4; clone size: .; CDR3 DNA: TGTGCCAGCAGGCTAAGCTTAGCCAAAAACATTCAGTACTTC; CDR3 protein: CASRLSLAKNIQYF
V gene: TRBV7-7; D gene: TRBD1; J gene: TRBJ2-1; clone size: .; CDR3 DNA: TGTGCTAGCAGCTTAGGTTCGGGACAGGGGGCGTCGGATGAGCAGTTCTTC; CDR3 protein: CASSLGSGQGASDEQFF
V gene: TRBV4-1; D gene: .; J gene: TRBJ2-3; clone size: .; CDR3 DNA: TGCGCCAGCAGCCAAGAATTCGGTATGTGGGCCACAGATACGCAGTATTTT; CDR3 protein: CASSQEFGMWATDTQYF
V gene: TRBV28; D gene: TRBD2; J gene: TRBJ2-4; clone size: .; CDR3 DNA: TGTGCCAGCAGTTTTGGGAGGGCCTTAGGAAACATTCAGTACTTC; CDR3 protein: CASSFGRALGNIQYF
V gene: TRBV6-5; D gene: .; J gene: TRBJ1-4; clone size: once; CDR3 DNA: TGTGCCAGCAGTTCCCCTGAAGAAAAACTGTTTTTT; CDR3 protein: CASSSPEEKLFF
V gene: TRBV28; D gene: .; J gene: TRBJ1-4; clone size: .; CDR3 DNA: TGTGCCAGCAGTACCCCTGGGGTGAATGAAAAACTGTTTTTT; CDR3 protein: CASSTPGVNEKLFF
V gene: TRBV5-6; D gene: .; J gene: TRBJ1-2; clone size: .; CDR3 DNA: TGTGCCAGCAGCTTGGGGGGTAAGGTCTATGGCTACACCTTC; CDR3 protein: CASSLGGKVYGYTF
V gene: TRBV19; D gene: .; J gene: TRBJ2-7; clone size: .; CDR3 DNA: TGTGCCAGTCAGGACGGCTACGAGCAGTACTTC; CDR3 protein: CASQDGYEQYF
V gene: TRBV25-1; D gene: .; J gene: TRBJ2-5; clone size: .; CDR3 DNA: TGTGCCAGCAGTGAATATCAAGAGACCCAGTACTTC; CDR3 protein: CASSEYQETQYF
V gene: TRBV5-4; D gene: TRBD1; J gene: TRBJ2-7; clone size: .; CDR3 DNA: TGTGCTTACCGGGACAGGGGGGCCTACGAGCAGTACTTC; CDR3 protein: CAYRDRGAYEQYF
V gene: TRBV9; D gene: .; J gene: TRBJ2-1; clone size: .; CDR3 DNA: TGTGCCAGCAGCCGGGACGGAGAGGGCAATGAGCAGTTCTTC; CDR3 protein: CASSRDGEGNEQFF
V gene: TRBV4-2; D gene: .; J gene: TRBJ2-7; clone size: .; CDR3 DNA: TGTGCCAGCAGCCAAGGAAGTCTCCCCTACGAGCAGTACTTC; CDR3 protein: CASSQGSLPYEQYF
V gene: TRBV10-3; D gene: .; J gene: TRBJ1-5; clone size: .; CDR3 DNA: TGTGCCACTCGGACAGTTAGCAATCAGCCCCAGCATTTT; CDR3 protein: CATRTVSNQPQHF
V gene: TRBV4-2; D gene: TRBD2; J gene: TRBJ2-1; clone size: .; CDR3 DNA: TGTGCCAGCAGCCAAGCTAGCGGGAGGTCTTACAATGAGCAGTTCTTC; CDR3 protein: CASSQASGRSYNEQFF
V gene: TRBV13; D gene: .; J gene: TRBJ1-2; clone size: .; CDR3 DNA: TGTGCCAGCAGCTCTCTCGGGACGGCGGGAGGCTACACCTTC; CDR3 protein: CASSSLGTAGGYTF
V gene: TRBV7-8; D gene: .; J gene: TRBJ1-3; clone size: .; CDR3 DNA: TGTGCCAGCAGCTTATTAGGTGGGCCGCTTCTCGGTGGAAACACCATATATTTT; CDR3 protein: CASSLLGGPLLGGNTIYF
V gene: TRBV19; D gene: TRBD1; J gene: TRBJ2-2; clone size: .; CDR3 DNA: TGTGCCACAAGACAGGGGGAGAACACCGGGGAGCTGTTTTTT; CDR3 protein: CATRQGENTGELFF
V gene: TRBV10-2; D gene: .; J gene: TRBJ1-2; clone size: once; CDR3 DNA: TGCGCCAGCAGTGGAGGAGTCTATGGCTACACCTTC; CDR3 protein: CASSGGVYGYTF
V gene: TRBV20-1; D gene: .; J gene: TRBJ2-7; clone size: .; CDR3 DNA: TGCAGTGCCAAAGAGGGTGAGCAGTACTTC; CDR3 protein: CSAKEGEQYF
V gene: TRBV7-7; D gene: .; J gene: TRBJ2-3; clone size: few; CDR3 DNA: TGTGCTAGCAGCTTAAATGCCTTGGGGACAGATACGCAGTATTTT; CDR3 protein: CASSLNALGTDTQYF
V gene: TRBV6-5; D gene: .; J gene: TRBJ1-2; clone size: .; CDR3 DNA: TGTGCCAGCAGGAATGGGGGGCTCGGCTACACCTTC; CDR3 protein: CASRNGGLGYTF
V gene: TRBV5-1; D gene: TRBD1; J gene: TRBJ1-1; clone size: .; CDR3 DNA: TGCGCCAGCAGCTTGGAGACAGGGGGGGCTACTGAAGCTTTCTTT; CDR3 protein: CASSLETGGATEAFF
V gene: TRBV28; D gene: TRBD2; J gene: TRBJ2-1; clone size: .; CDR3 DNA: TGTGCCAGCATACGCCGTAGGCTAGCGGGAGCGGCGAACTACAATGAGCAGTTCTTC; CDR3 protein: CASIRRRLAGAANYNEQFF
V gene: TRBV7-2; D gene: .; J gene: TRBJ2-3; clone size: .; CDR3 DNA: TGTGCCAGCAGCCCGGCTTTCGACACAGATACGCAGTATTTT; CDR3 protein: CASSPAFDTDTQYF
V gene: TRBV28; D gene: TRBD1; J gene: TRBJ1-6; clone size: .; CDR3 DNA: TGTGCCAGCAGTTCCACCGGGACAGGGGATAATTCACCCCTCCACTTT; CDR3 protein: CASSSTGTGDNSPLHF
V gene: TRBV4-3; D gene: .; J gene: TRBJ1-6; clone size: .; CDR3 DNA: TGCGCCAGCAGCCAGGACATACAGGCGGTCGGTTCACCCCTCCACTTT; CDR3 protein: CASSQDIQAVGSPLHF